A selection of T cell receptor beta chains follows, all from one sample in a study of early T cells in non-severe SARS-CoV-2 infection. MiXCR was run by TCRdb on the 5' RACE reads, yielding one entry per CDR3 protein. The sample lists around 34,000 distinct CDR3 sequences, approximately 4.6% occurring once. Sequencing was performed on whole blood. Receptor source: an adult who was a healthcare worker with PCR-confirmed SARS-CoV-2 infection or an uninfected control (not recorded which). Both conserved end residues are part of each CDR3. D genes are given only for firm matches. Clone sizes are given selectively: once, few, many, or a class where the clone is expanded.

clone_size: many
d_call: -
j_call: TRBJ2-2
v_call: TRBV6-5
cdr3_nt: TGTGCCAGCAGGATTTCAGGGACCGGGGAGCTGTTTTTT
cdr3_aa: CASRISGTGELFF

clone_size: many
d_call: -
j_call: TRBJ1-1
v_call: TRBV30
cdr3_nt: TGTGCCTCGGGCCCCAGCGGCACTGAAGCTTTCTTT
cdr3_aa: CASGPSGTEAFF

clone_size: few
d_call: -
j_call: TRBJ1-2
v_call: TRBV12-3/TRBV12-4
cdr3_nt: TGTGCCAGCAGTTTCTCGGGACGGAAAGACTATGGCTACACCTTC
cdr3_aa: CASSFSGRKDYGYTF

clone_size: many
d_call: -
j_call: TRBJ1-1
v_call: TRBV10-2
cdr3_nt: TGCGCCAGCGCCAAGAACACTGAAGCTTTCTTT
cdr3_aa: CASAKNTEAFF

clone_size: many
d_call: -
j_call: TRBJ2-1
v_call: TRBV24-1
cdr3_nt: TGTGCCACCAGTGAGGGTTGGCGGGCCAATGAGCAGTTCTTC
cdr3_aa: CATSEGWRANEQFF

clone_size: many
d_call: TRBD1
j_call: TRBJ1-2
v_call: TRBV13
cdr3_nt: TGTGCCAGCAGCAAACAGGGGGTCAAAGATGGCTACACCTTC
cdr3_aa: CASSKQGVKDGYTF

clone_size: many
d_call: -
j_call: TRBJ2-4
v_call: TRBV29-1
cdr3_nt: TGCAGCGTTTCGAGGAGGGAAAACATTCAGTACTTC
cdr3_aa: CSVSRRENIQYF

clone_size: few
d_call: TRBD1
j_call: TRBJ1-1
v_call: TRBV12-3/TRBV12-4
cdr3_nt: TGTGCCAGCAGTTTCTCCACCGGGACAGGGGGCGAAGCTTTCTTT
cdr3_aa: CASSFSTGTGGEAFF

clone_size: -
d_call: TRBD1
j_call: TRBJ1-2
v_call: TRBV6-1
cdr3_nt: TGTGCCAGCAGGGACTCCGGGACAGCGGTCTATGGCTACACCTTC
cdr3_aa: CASRDSGTAVYGYTF

clone_size: -
d_call: -
j_call: TRBJ2-2
v_call: TRBV5-4
cdr3_nt: TGTGCCAGCAGCGACGGGGGCGGAAGGGAGCTGTTTTTT
cdr3_aa: CASSDGGGRELFF

clone_size: many
d_call: -
j_call: TRBJ2-2
v_call: TRBV7-9
cdr3_nt: TGTGCCAGCAGCTTGCCAGAGCCTTTTACCGGGGAGCTGTTTTTT
cdr3_aa: CASSLPEPFTGELFF

clone_size: many
d_call: -
j_call: TRBJ2-5
v_call: TRBV18
cdr3_nt: TGTGCCAGCTCACCTATGTCGTCCAACCAAGAGACCCAGTACTTC
cdr3_aa: CASSPMSSNQETQYF

clone_size: many
d_call: -
j_call: TRBJ1-5
v_call: TRBV7-8
cdr3_nt: TGTGCCAGCAGCTTAATCCCTTACAGGGTTAATCAGCCCCAGCATTTT
cdr3_aa: CASSLIPYRVNQPQHF

clone_size: many
d_call: TRBD2
j_call: TRBJ2-1
v_call: TRBV6-1
cdr3_nt: TGTGCCAGCAGTATCGGCGGGGGCAATGAGCAGTTCTTC
cdr3_aa: CASSIGGGNEQFF

clone_size: -
d_call: TRBD2
j_call: TRBJ2-1
v_call: TRBV4-1
cdr3_nt: TGCGCCAGCAGCGCCAGAGGAGCGGGGGAGCCAGATGAGCAGTTCTTC
cdr3_aa: CASSARGAGEPDEQFF

clone_size: -
d_call: -
j_call: TRBJ1-4
v_call: TRBV20-1
cdr3_nt: TGCAGTGCACGACAGGAGGGGGATGAAAAACTGTTTTTT
cdr3_aa: CSARQEGDEKLFF

clone_size: -
d_call: -
j_call: TRBJ2-6
v_call: TRBV6-2/TRBV6-3
cdr3_nt: TGTGCCAGCAGTGGTGTCTCTGGGGCCAACGTCCTGACTTTC
cdr3_aa: CASSGVSGANVLTF

clone_size: many
d_call: TRBD2
j_call: TRBJ2-1
v_call: TRBV7-8
cdr3_nt: TGTGCCGACACACCGCTGACTAGCCTGAACTACAATGAGCAGTTCTTC
cdr3_aa: CADTPLTSLNYNEQFF

clone_size: medium-sized
d_call: TRBD1
j_call: TRBJ1-6
v_call: TRBV29-1
cdr3_nt: TGCAGCGTTTCGACAGGGAGCGGTTCACCCCTCCACTTT
cdr3_aa: CSVSTGSGSPLHF

clone_size: medium-sized
d_call: TRBD2
j_call: TRBJ2-3
v_call: TRBV9
cdr3_nt: TGTGCCAGCAGCGTAGATGACGGGGGGGCCAGAGATACGCAGTATTTT
cdr3_aa: CASSVDDGGARDTQYF

clone_size: many
d_call: -
j_call: TRBJ1-1
v_call: TRBV7-3
cdr3_nt: TGTGCCAGCAGCTCATCGGAGAACACTGAAGCTTTCTTT
cdr3_aa: CASSSSENTEAFF

clone_size: -
d_call: -
j_call: TRBJ2-3
v_call: TRBV5-4
cdr3_nt: TGTACCAGCAGCTTGGACGGGGGGCGGACAGATACGCAGTATTTT
cdr3_aa: CTSSLDGGRTDTQYF

clone_size: many
d_call: -
j_call: TRBJ2-7
v_call: TRBV5-1
cdr3_nt: TGCGCCAGCAGCTTGGGTGCCTCACCCTACGAGCAGTACTTC
cdr3_aa: CASSLGASPYEQYF

clone_size: many
d_call: -
j_call: TRBJ1-1
v_call: TRBV6-5
cdr3_nt: TGTGCCAGCGGGAACACTGAAGCTTTCTTT
cdr3_aa: CASGNTEAFF

clone_size: many
d_call: -
j_call: TRBJ2-3
v_call: TRBV19
cdr3_nt: TGTGCCAGTAGTATACTCGGGGAAGATACGCAGTATTTT
cdr3_aa: CASSILGEDTQYF

clone_size: -
d_call: TRBD2
j_call: TRBJ2-3
v_call: TRBV5-4
cdr3_nt: TGTGCCAGCAGCTCTCTAGCGGGGGGGCAAGGAGATACGCAGTATTTT
cdr3_aa: CASSSLAGGQGDTQYF

clone_size: -
d_call: -
j_call: TRBJ1-3
v_call: TRBV12-3/TRBV12-4
cdr3_nt: TGTGCCAGCAACCTTTGGTCTGGAAACACCATATATTTT
cdr3_aa: CASNLWSGNTIYF

clone_size: -
d_call: -
j_call: TRBJ2-5
v_call: TRBV6-5
cdr3_nt: TGTGCCAGCAGCCCTGGACAGCAAGAGACCCAGTACTTC
cdr3_aa: CASSPGQQETQYF

clone_size: many
d_call: -
j_call: TRBJ1-2
v_call: TRBV12-3/TRBV12-4
cdr3_nt: TGTGCCAGCAGTGAGGGCTATGGCTACACCTTC
cdr3_aa: CASSEGYGYTF

clone_size: many
d_call: TRBD2
j_call: TRBJ2-3
v_call: TRBV5-1
cdr3_nt: TGCGCCAGCAGCTCCGGACTAGCGGCAGATACGCAGTATTTT
cdr3_aa: CASSSGLAADTQYF

clone_size: many
d_call: -
j_call: TRBJ1-6
v_call: TRBV12-5
cdr3_nt: TGTGCTAGTGGTCCCCTGCGCAGGGGTGGCTCACCCCTCCACTTT
cdr3_aa: CASGPLRRGGSPLHF

clone_size: few
d_call: TRBD2
j_call: TRBJ2-1
v_call: TRBV5-1
cdr3_nt: TGCGCCAGCAGCTTAGCGGGGGACTCCTACAATGAGCAGTTCTTC
cdr3_aa: CASSLAGDSYNEQFF

clone_size: many
d_call: -
j_call: TRBJ1-1
v_call: TRBV3-1
cdr3_nt: TGTGCCAGCAGCCAAGAAATGAGGACTGAAGCTTTCTTT
cdr3_aa: CASSQEMRTEAFF

clone_size: -
d_call: TRBD2
j_call: TRBJ2-7
v_call: TRBV20-1
cdr3_nt: TGCAGTGCGACTAGCGGGACCTACTACGAGCAGTACTTC
cdr3_aa: CSATSGTYYEQYF

clone_size: many
d_call: TRBD1
j_call: TRBJ1-1
v_call: TRBV12-3/TRBV12-4
cdr3_nt: TGTGCCAGCAGTCTTTTCCTTGGACAGGGGGCGGACACTGAAGCTTTCTTT
cdr3_aa: CASSLFLGQGADTEAFF

clone_size: many
d_call: TRBD1
j_call: TRBJ2-7
v_call: TRBV20-1
cdr3_nt: TGCAGTGCCCTGGGACAGGGAAGCCACGAGCAGTACTTC
cdr3_aa: CSALGQGSHEQYF

clone_size: many
d_call: -
j_call: TRBJ2-2
v_call: TRBV5-1
cdr3_nt: TGCGCCAGCACCGGGGGGAACACCGGGGAGCTGTTTTTT
cdr3_aa: CASTGGNTGELFF